This T cell receptor beta chain was obtained from a study of blood T cell repertoires in COVID-19 (dated by TCRdb to about 2020). Looking at the study overall: Collaborator samples came from the United States, Italy and Spain and covered acute and convalescent phases of COVID-19. The samples were drawn from the first 160 participants of the ongoing ImmuneRACE study and from some 1,300 subjects provided by 6 global collaborators. A freely available public database, intended as a resource for researchers studying the immune response to SARS-CoV-2, is where the repertoires were released. The dataset comprised deeply sampled blood TCRbeta repertoires from subjects exposed to, actively infected with, or recovered from COVID-19. The material from the prospective study consisted of cDNA or gDNA derived from T cells, B-cell-depleted T cells, or PBMCs. Where HLA class I and class II types were available, the types were taken from metadata supplied by the sample provider, not from assay-based typing. A de-identified subject ID, COVID-19 status, age in years and sex were almost always included in the sample metadata.

CDR1 and CDR2 are read off the germline V gene as SGHAT and FQNNGV. Including cysteine and phenylalanine, the CDR3 has 14 amino acids. The retained sequence is limited to the CDR3, 42 bases, with the frame set at the first base. V was cut back by 5 bases and J by 4 bases, leaving a gap of 14 bases between them. A few counts support this clone. Its antigen is still unknown. Base qualities are not provided; no much larger clone lies one nucleotide away. TCRbeta CDR3 regions were amplified from genomic DNA using the immunoSEQ Assay, a bias-controlled multiplex PCR. The source study handled its data this way. The number of nucleated cells in each sample was estimated from the amplification of reference gene primers within the assay. Sequence reads were collapsed and filtered to measure the absolute abundance of every unique TCRbeta CDR3 rearrangement. For each sample, productive Simpson clonality was calculated as the square root of Simpson's diversity index over productive rearrangements. TCRdb limited this immuneACCESS table to in-frame rearrangements with V and J called. A share of clones is missing; checked studies link under half to unresolved V genes, and the rest is unexplained. That table supplies the V and J calls and clone size; D and trimming were determined from the DNA. The sample records approximately 150,000 clones, more than 75% of which are singletons. The ten largest clones add up to 0.95% to 1.5% of the sample.

Enrolling through a virtual design, the prospective study's participants ranged in age from roughly 18 to 90 years and lived across some 22 United States geographic areas. In the prospective study, participants were assigned to cohorts based on the clinical history participants reported in a screening survey and a study questionnaire. In the prospective study, whole blood, serum and a nasopharyngeal or oropharyngeal swab were collected from each participant by mobile phlebotomists. Prospective study participants could optionally give additional blood draws and questionnaires over a roughly 2-month period. Before DNA extraction, prospective study blood samples were shipped either frozen or at room temperature. Results and caveats for the whole study, not just this receptor: The amount of clinical and demographic metadata varied by source and participant and was provided uncurated.

The sequence is built from TRBV11-2 and TRBJ1-1; the D gene identity is not certain. Specimen: PBMCs or T cells enriched from blood (not recorded which). This clonotype originated in a human donor with acute COVID-19. The donor label of this sample is uncertain. The DNA is TGTGCCAGCAGCGCCCCTCGGTTTTTCACTGAAGCTTTCTTT. It translates to CASSAPRFFTEAFF.